The rows below give T cell receptor beta chains drawn from one sample of a study of response to subunit inactivated influenza vaccine. Via MiXCR, TCRdb re-called the RT-PCR reads, giving one row per CDR3 protein. This repertoire shows hundreds of thousands of distinct CDR3 sequences, roughly 22% found once; its top ten account for 10% to 13%. Source: PBMCs from blood, taken 21 months after vaccination. The origin of the receptors is a man aged 45 to 75 who received an inactivated influenza vaccine. Each CDR3 is given with its conserved first and last residue. The D gene is left open where the match is weak. Expanded clones are given a class, and other clones once, few, many or no size at all.

V gene: TRBV6-1; clone size: many; J gene: TRBJ1-4; D gene: TRBD1; CDR3 protein: CASSDPGQGPNEKLFF; CDR3 DNA: TGTGCCAGCAGTGACCCAGGACAGGGGCCTAATGAAAAACTGTTTTTT
V gene: TRBV7-8; clone size: medium-sized; J gene: TRBJ1-1; D gene: .; CDR3 protein: CASSLVKNTEAFF; CDR3 DNA: TGTGCCAGCAGCTTAGTCAAGAACACTGAAGCTTTCTTT
V gene: TRBV6-1; clone size: .; J gene: TRBJ1-1; D gene: TRBD1; CDR3 protein: CASRLTRQGEAFF; CDR3 DNA: TGTGCCAGCAGACTCACCCGACAGGGTGAAGCTTTCTTT
V gene: TRBV7-6; clone size: many; J gene: TRBJ1-2; D gene: .; CDR3 protein: CASSLAMGAGPSANYGYTF; CDR3 DNA: TGTGCCAGCAGCTTAGCGATGGGGGCAGGGCCTTCAGCTAACTATGGCTACACCTTC
V gene: TRBV5-1; clone size: .; J gene: TRBJ1-1; D gene: .; CDR3 protein: CASSLAGGVSTEAFF; CDR3 DNA: TGCGCCAGCAGCTTGGCTGGAGGGGTGAGCACTGAAGCTTTCTTT
V gene: TRBV20-1; clone size: few; J gene: TRBJ2-5; D gene: TRBD2; CDR3 protein: CSAIGSGNQETQYF; CDR3 DNA: TGCAGTGCTATAGGGAGCGGGAACCAAGAGACCCAGTACTTC
V gene: TRBV7-2; clone size: many; J gene: TRBJ2-3; D gene: TRBD2; CDR3 protein: CASSHTRLAGDTDTQYF; CDR3 DNA: TGTGCCAGCAGCCACACTAGACTAGCGGGGGACACAGATACGCAGTATTTT
V gene: TRBV4-1; clone size: .; J gene: TRBJ1-6; D gene: .; CDR3 protein: CASSQVGAPDSPLHF; CDR3 DNA: TGCGCCAGCAGCCAAGTGGGAGCCCCAGATTCACCCCTCCACTTT
V gene: TRBV5-5; clone size: few; J gene: TRBJ1-4; D gene: TRBD1; CDR3 protein: CASSLAGQGDEKLFF; CDR3 DNA: TGTGCCAGCAGCTTGGCGGGACAGGGAGATGAAAAACTGTTTTTT
V gene: TRBV12-3/TRBV12-4; clone size: few; J gene: TRBJ1-4; D gene: .; CDR3 protein: CASSPPGPWGEKLFF; CDR3 DNA: TGTGCCAGCAGTCCCCCGGGCCCTTGGGGAGAAAAACTGTTTTTT
V gene: TRBV5-1; clone size: many; J gene: TRBJ1-4; D gene: .; CDR3 protein: CASSLAGLGEKLFF; CDR3 DNA: TGCGCCAGCAGCTTAGCGGGCCTTGGGGAAAAACTGTTTTTT
V gene: TRBV12-3/TRBV12-4; clone size: .; J gene: TRBJ2-2; D gene: TRBD1; CDR3 protein: CASSHYLGQGSTGELFF; CDR3 DNA: TGTGCCAGCAGCCACTACCTAGGACAGGGAAGCACCGGGGAGCTGTTTTTT
V gene: TRBV19; clone size: .; J gene: TRBJ2-3; D gene: TRBD2; CDR3 protein: CASSIVPSGVTDTQYF; CDR3 DNA: TGTGCCAGTAGTATAGTCCCTAGCGGGGTCACAGATACGCAGTATTTT
V gene: TRBV11-3; clone size: .; J gene: TRBJ2-2; D gene: .; CDR3 protein: CASSRGSSDNTGELFF; CDR3 DNA: TGTGCCAGCAGCCGAGGCAGTAGCGACAACACCGGGGAGCTGTTTTTT
V gene: TRBV20-1; clone size: .; J gene: TRBJ2-6; D gene: .; CDR3 protein: CSARGASGANVLTF; CDR3 DNA: TGCAGTGCTAGAGGGGCCTCTGGGGCCAACGTCCTGACTTTC
V gene: TRBV24-1; clone size: .; J gene: TRBJ1-2; D gene: .; CDR3 protein: CATSDFAGGYTF; CDR3 DNA: TGTGCCACCAGTGATTTCGCCGGCGGCTACACCTTC
V gene: TRBV5-5; clone size: .; J gene: TRBJ1-4; D gene: .; CDR3 protein: CASSLSIGQQGANEKLFF; CDR3 DNA: TGTGCCAGCAGCTTGAGTATAGGACAACAGGGTGCTAATGAAAAACTGTTTTTT
V gene: TRBV20-1; clone size: many; J gene: TRBJ1-5; D gene: .; CDR3 protein: CSARDWGLVQTPNSNQPQHF; CDR3 DNA: TGCAGTGCTAGAGATTGGGGGTTGGTACAGACCCCCAATAGCAATCAGCCCCAGCATTTT
V gene: TRBV19; clone size: .; J gene: TRBJ1-5; D gene: .; CDR3 protein: CASTPEEGSGNQPQHF; CDR3 DNA: TGTGCCAGTACCCCGGAGGAAGGATCGGGCAATCAGCCCCAGCATTTT
V gene: TRBV20-1; clone size: .; J gene: TRBJ1-1; D gene: .; CDR3 protein: CSARLRTYMNTEAFF; CDR3 DNA: TGCAGTGCTAGACTTCGGACCTACATGAACACTGAAGCTTTCTTT
V gene: TRBV9; clone size: few; J gene: TRBJ1-6; D gene: TRBD1; CDR3 protein: CASSVQGAYNSPLHF; CDR3 DNA: TGTGCCAGCAGCGTACAGGGGGCGTATAATTCACCCCTCCACTTT
V gene: TRBV6-2/TRBV6-3; clone size: many; J gene: TRBJ1-5; D gene: .; CDR3 protein: CASSYSISGRGRAGGNQPQHF; CDR3 DNA: TGTGCCAGCAGTTACTCGATTTCCGGGCGGGGCAGGGCGGGCGGCAATCAGCCCCAGCATTTT
V gene: TRBV7-9; clone size: .; J gene: TRBJ1-4; D gene: .; CDR3 protein: CASSLRTVGEKLFF; CDR3 DNA: TGTGCCAGCAGCTTAAGGACAGTTGGAGAAAAACTGTTTTTT
V gene: TRBV18; clone size: .; J gene: TRBJ2-2; D gene: .; CDR3 protein: CASSPPIWTGELFF; CDR3 DNA: TGTGCCAGCTCACCACCGATATGGACCGGGGAGCTGTTTTTT
V gene: TRBV7-9; clone size: .; J gene: TRBJ2-3; D gene: .; CDR3 protein: CASSVSGPSTDTQYF; CDR3 DNA: TGTGCCAGCAGCGTTAGCGGACCCAGCACAGATACGCAGTATTTT
V gene: TRBV15; clone size: .; J gene: TRBJ1-5; D gene: .; CDR3 protein: CATSRGGFGGPTRNQPQHF; CDR3 DNA: TGTGCCACCAGCAGAGGGGGGTTCGGGGGCCCTACCCGCAATCAGCCCCAGCATTTT
V gene: TRBV10-2; clone size: .; J gene: TRBJ1-1; D gene: .; CDR3 protein: CASSNDRGEAFF; CDR3 DNA: TGCGCCAGCAGCAACGACAGAGGTGAAGCTTTCTTT
V gene: TRBV11-2; clone size: .; J gene: TRBJ2-7; D gene: .; CDR3 protein: CASSPVKGRGYEQYF; CDR3 DNA: TGTGCCAGCAGCCCCGTAAAGGGCAGGGGCTACGAGCAGTACTTC
V gene: TRBV12-3/TRBV12-4; clone size: .; J gene: TRBJ1-5; D gene: TRBD1; CDR3 protein: CASITQGARGYNQPQHF; CDR3 DNA: TGTGCCAGCATCACACAGGGGGCGCGGGGTTATAATCAGCCCCAGCATTTT
V gene: TRBV7-9; clone size: few; J gene: TRBJ1-5; D gene: .; CDR3 protein: CASSPSWGNQPQHF; CDR3 DNA: TGTGCCAGCAGCCCGAGCTGGGGAAATCAGCCCCAGCATTTT
V gene: TRBV20-1; clone size: few; J gene: TRBJ2-7; D gene: TRBD1; CDR3 protein: CSATGTGYSYEQYF; CDR3 DNA: TGCAGTGCCACCGGGACAGGATACTCCTACGAGCAGTACTTC
V gene: TRBV11-2; clone size: few; J gene: TRBJ2-2; D gene: TRBD1; CDR3 protein: CASSLEGGITGELFF; CDR3 DNA: TGTGCCAGCAGCTTAGAAGGGGGCATCACCGGGGAGCTGTTTTTT
V gene: TRBV10-3; clone size: .; J gene: TRBJ2-7; D gene: .; CDR3 protein: CATSTLTDEQYF; CDR3 DNA: TGTGCCACCTCCACCCTAACGGACGAGCAGTACTTC
V gene: TRBV3-1; clone size: few; J gene: TRBJ1-2; D gene: TRBD1; CDR3 protein: CASSQGQGNWGDGYTF; CDR3 DNA: TGTGCCAGCAGCCAGGGACAGGGGAACTGGGGAGATGGCTACACCTTC
V gene: TRBV6-5; clone size: .; J gene: TRBJ1-4; D gene: .; CDR3 protein: CASSYEGGWGEKLFF; CDR3 DNA: TGTGCCAGCAGTTACGAGGGGGGTTGGGGGGAAAAACTGTTTTTT
V gene: TRBV20-1; clone size: few; J gene: TRBJ2-5; D gene: TRBD2; CDR3 protein: CSAMTSGRAAETQYF; CDR3 DNA: TGCAGTGCGATGACTAGCGGGAGGGCGGCAGAGACCCAGTACTTC
V gene: TRBV4-3; clone size: few; J gene: TRBJ1-2; D gene: .; CDR3 protein: CASSQDITGRLGYTF; CDR3 DNA: TGCGCCAGCAGCCAAGATATCACAGGGAGGTTAGGTTACACCTTC
V gene: TRBV7-8; clone size: .; J gene: TRBJ2-1; D gene: TRBD2; CDR3 protein: CASSLAGVQGNEQFF; CDR3 DNA: TGTGCCAGCAGTCTAGCGGGAGTCCAAGGTAATGAGCAGTTCTTC
V gene: TRBV12-3/TRBV12-4; clone size: few; J gene: TRBJ1-1; D gene: TRBD1; CDR3 protein: CASRNRGFAEAFF; CDR3 DNA: TGTGCCAGCAGAAACAGGGGGTTCGCTGAAGCTTTCTTT
V gene: TRBV12-3/TRBV12-4; clone size: few; J gene: TRBJ2-5; D gene: TRBD1; CDR3 protein: CASSPGQGRETQYF; CDR3 DNA: TGTGCCAGCAGCCCGGGACAGGGGCGTGAGACCCAGTACTTC
V gene: TRBV6-1; clone size: .; J gene: TRBJ1-1; D gene: .; CDR3 protein: CASSPDDRWNTEAFF; CDR3 DNA: TGTGCCAGCAGTCCTGATGACAGGTGGAACACTGAAGCTTTCTTT
V gene: TRBV20-1; clone size: .; J gene: TRBJ2-3; D gene: .; CDR3 protein: CSRRGSTDTQYF; CDR3 DNA: TGCAGTAGGAGGGGAAGCACAGATACGCAGTATTTT
V gene: TRBV9; clone size: few; J gene: TRBJ1-5; D gene: TRBD1; CDR3 protein: CASSPGQGHQPQHF; CDR3 DNA: TGTGCCAGCAGCCCCGGACAGGGTCATCAGCCCCAGCATTTT
V gene: TRBV6-2/TRBV6-3; clone size: .; J gene: TRBJ1-1; D gene: .; CDR3 protein: CASSYSVGGSANTEAFF; CDR3 DNA: TGTGCCAGCAGTTACTCGGTCGGGGGATCGGCGAACACTGAAGCTTTCTTT
V gene: TRBV11-2; clone size: .; J gene: TRBJ2-5; D gene: .; CDR3 protein: CASSLDAYLETQYF; CDR3 DNA: TGTGCCAGCAGCTTGGATGCCTATTTGGAGACCCAGTACTTC
V gene: TRBV20-1; clone size: many; J gene: TRBJ1-5; D gene: TRBD1; CDR3 protein: CSARAGTAWPQHF; CDR3 DNA: TGCAGTGCTAGGGCCGGGACAGCGTGGCCCCAGCATTTT
V gene: TRBV6-1; clone size: few; J gene: TRBJ1-1; D gene: .; CDR3 protein: CASNAQQGLTEAFF; CDR3 DNA: TGTGCCAGCAATGCCCAACAGGGATTGACTGAAGCTTTCTTT